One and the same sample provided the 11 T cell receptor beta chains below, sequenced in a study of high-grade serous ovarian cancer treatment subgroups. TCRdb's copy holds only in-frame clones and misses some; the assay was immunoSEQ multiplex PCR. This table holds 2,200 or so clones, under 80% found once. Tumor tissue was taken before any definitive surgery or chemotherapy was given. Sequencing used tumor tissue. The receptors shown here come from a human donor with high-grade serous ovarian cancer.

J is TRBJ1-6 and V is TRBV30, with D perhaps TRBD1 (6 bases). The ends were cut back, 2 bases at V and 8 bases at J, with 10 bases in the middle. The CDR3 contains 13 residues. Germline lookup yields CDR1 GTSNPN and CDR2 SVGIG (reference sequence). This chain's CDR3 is CAWSTGSYSPLHF. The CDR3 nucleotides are TGTGCCTGGAGTACAGGGTCATATTCACCCCTCCACTTT.

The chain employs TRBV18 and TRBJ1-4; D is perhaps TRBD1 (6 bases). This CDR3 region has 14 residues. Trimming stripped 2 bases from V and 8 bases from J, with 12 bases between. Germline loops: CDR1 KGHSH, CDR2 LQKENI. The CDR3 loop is CASSPWGAGEKLFF. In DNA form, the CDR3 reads TGTGCCAGCTCACCATGGGGGGCTGGGGAAAAACTGTTTTTT.

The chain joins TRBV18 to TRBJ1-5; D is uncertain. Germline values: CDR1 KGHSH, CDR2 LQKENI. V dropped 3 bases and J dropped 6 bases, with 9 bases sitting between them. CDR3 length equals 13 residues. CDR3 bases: TGTGCCAGCTCACCCGACTACTCTCAGCCCCAGCATTTT. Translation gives CASSPDYSQPQHF. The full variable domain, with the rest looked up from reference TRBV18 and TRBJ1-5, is NAGVMQNPRHLVRRRGQEARLRCSPMKGHSHVYWYRQLPEEGLKFMVYLQKENIIDESGMPKERFSAEFPKEGPSILRIQQVVRGDSAAYFCASSPDYSQPQHFGDGTRLSIL.

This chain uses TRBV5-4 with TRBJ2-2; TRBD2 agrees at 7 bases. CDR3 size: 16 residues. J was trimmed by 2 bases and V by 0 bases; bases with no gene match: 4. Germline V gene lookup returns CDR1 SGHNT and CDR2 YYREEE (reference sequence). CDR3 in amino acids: CASSLEGGSNTGELFF. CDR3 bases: TGTGCCAGCAGCTTGGAGGGCGGGAGTAACACCGGGGAGCTGTTTTTT.

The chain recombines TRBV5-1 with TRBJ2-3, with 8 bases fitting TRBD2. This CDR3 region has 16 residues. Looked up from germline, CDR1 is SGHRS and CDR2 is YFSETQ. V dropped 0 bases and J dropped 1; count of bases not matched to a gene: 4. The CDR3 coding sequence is TGCGCCAGCAGCTTGGATCCAGCGGGAGGCACAGATACGCAGTATTTT. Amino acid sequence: CASSLDPAGGTDTQYF.

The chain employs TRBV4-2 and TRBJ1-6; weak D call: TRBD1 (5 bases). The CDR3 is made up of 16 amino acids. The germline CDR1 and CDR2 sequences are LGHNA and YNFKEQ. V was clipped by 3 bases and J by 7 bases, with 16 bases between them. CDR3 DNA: TGTGCCAGCAGCCAGGTTGTAGGACAAGGGAATTCACCCCTCCACTTT. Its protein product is CASSQVVGQGNSPLHF.

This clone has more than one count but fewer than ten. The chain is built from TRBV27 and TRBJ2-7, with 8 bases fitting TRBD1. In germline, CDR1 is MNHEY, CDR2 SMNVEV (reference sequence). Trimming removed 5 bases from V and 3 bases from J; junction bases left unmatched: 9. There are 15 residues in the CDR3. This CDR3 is CASSPGTGHLYEQYV. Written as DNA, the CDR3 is TGTGCCAGCAGTCCCGGGACAGGACACCTCTACGAGCAGTACGTC.

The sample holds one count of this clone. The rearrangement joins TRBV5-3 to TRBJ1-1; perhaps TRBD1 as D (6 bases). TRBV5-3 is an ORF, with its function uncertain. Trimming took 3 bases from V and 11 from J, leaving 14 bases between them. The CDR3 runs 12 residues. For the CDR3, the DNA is TGTGCCAGAAGCTCCGGGCGGGGGCGGGCTTTCTTT. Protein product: CARSSGRGRAFF.

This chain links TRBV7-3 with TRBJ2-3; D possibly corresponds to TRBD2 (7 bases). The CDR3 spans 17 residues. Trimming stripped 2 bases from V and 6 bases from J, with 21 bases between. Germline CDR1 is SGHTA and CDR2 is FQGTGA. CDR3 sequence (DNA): TGTGCCAGCAGCTTAGACTCACGGGGGGCCGCGTGGGATACGCAGTATTTT. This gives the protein CASSLDSRGAAWDTQYF.

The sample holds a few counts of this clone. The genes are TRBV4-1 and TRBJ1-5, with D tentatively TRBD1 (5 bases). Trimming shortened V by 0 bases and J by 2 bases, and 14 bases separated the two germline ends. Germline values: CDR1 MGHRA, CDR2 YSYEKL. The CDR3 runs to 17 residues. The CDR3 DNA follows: TGCGCCAGCAGCCAAGACGCGGCAGGGATAGGCAATCAGCCCCAGCATTTT. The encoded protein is CASSQDAAGIGNQPQHF.

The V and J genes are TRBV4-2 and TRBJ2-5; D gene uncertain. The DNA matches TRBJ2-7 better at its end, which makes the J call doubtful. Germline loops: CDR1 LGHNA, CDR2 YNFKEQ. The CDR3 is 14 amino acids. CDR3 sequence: CASSQGLYSYEQYF. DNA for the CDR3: TGTGCCAGCAGCCAAGGACTGTACTCCTACGAGCAGTACTTC.